This T cell receptor (beta chain) stems from a study of siplizumab effects on memory and regulatory T cells. Overall study results and limits: Siplizumab brought about a significant reduction in alloreactive sequences traceable to unstimulated CD4+ memory cells.

Per sample, 95,000 to 100,000 TCR templates were assayed. TCRdb's table, derived via immunoSEQ multiplex PCR, lists solely in-frame clones and lacks some. The sample lists 100,000 or so clones; more than 90% were seen once. Concerning this clone itself: Its antigen is still unknown.

The V gene's germline CDR1 is LGHNA and CDR2 YNFKEQ. J was trimmed by 3 bases and V by 1 base; bases with no gene match: 5. This CDR3 spans 16 amino acids. The gene calls are TRBV4-2 and TRBJ1-2, with TRBD1 matching over 10 bases. The sequence came from a human donor in good health. Sequencing used CD4+ T cells sorted from blood. The CDR3 bases are TGTGCCAGCAGCCAAGGGACAGGGGGTTTCGACTATGGCTACACCTTC. Protein: CASSQGTGGFDYGYTF.